This TCR beta chain comes out of a study of beta chain features in type 1 diabetes. This clone occurred a few times. The authors reverse transcribed all of the isolated RNA, so sequencing captured expressed TCRB transcripts. Assay used: immunoSEQ multiplex PCR; TCRdb lists only in-frame clones, some missing. Here the sample spans more than 85,000 clones, 30% to 50% being singletons. Germline assignment: CDR1 SGHTA and CDR2 FQGTGA. Trimming left V 5 bases short and J 2 bases short, with 10 bases between. This CDR3 is built from 13 residues. The sequenced sample consisted of stem cell memory CD4+ T cells from blood. The chain carries TRBV7-3 and TRBJ2-7, with D perhaps TRBD2 (5 bases). This sequence was found in a woman aged 18-35 years in good health. This chain's CDR3 is CASSRGAAYEQYF. As DNA, the CDR3 is TGTGCCAGCAGCCGGGGAGCGGCCTACGAGCAGTACTTC.